This T cell receptor beta chain emerged from a study of post-analysis software for immune sequencing data. Every TCR beta cDNA library bore unique molecular identifiers. TCRdb re-analysed the PCR reads in MiXCR, keeping a single row per CDR3 protein. The data contain some 890,000 distinct CDR3 sequences, around 50% of them seen just once; the ten biggest clones take up 4.6%. As concerns this clonotype: Its antigen is not identified.

The CDR3 has 16 residues. Germline-derived CDR1 and CDR2 are SGHDT and YYEEEE. Whole-study findings and limits: When patients were compared with controls, roughly five TRBV segments were more frequent, TRBV5-6, TRBV5-1 and TRBV20-1 among them.

The sample taken for sequencing was blood. V and J are TRBV5-6 and TRBJ2-1; D is perhaps TRBD2 (6 bases). The tail of the sequence fits TRBJ2-7 better, so the J call may be wrong. The receptor was derived from a girl between 10 and 17 years old with multiple sclerosis. CDR3 coding DNA: TGTGCCAGCAGCTTGGGCTCAGCCGGGACTTTCTACGAGCAGTACTTC. This codes for CASSLGSAGTFYEQYF.